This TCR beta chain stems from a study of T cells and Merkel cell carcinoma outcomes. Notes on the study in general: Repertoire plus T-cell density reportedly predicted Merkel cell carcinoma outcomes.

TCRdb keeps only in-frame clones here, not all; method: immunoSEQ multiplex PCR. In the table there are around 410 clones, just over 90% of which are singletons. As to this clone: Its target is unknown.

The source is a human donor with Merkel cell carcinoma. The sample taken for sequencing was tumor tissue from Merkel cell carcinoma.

CDR3 DNA: TGTGCCAGCAGTACCAGACAGGGAGCTTATGGGGGCTACACCTTC. This translates into CASSTRQGAYGGYTF. J is TRBJ1-2 and V is TRBV6-6; 7 bases are a match to TRBD1. The germline CDR1 and CDR2 sequences are MNHNY and SVGAGI (reference sequence). V lost 5 bases, J lost 8 bases, and 14 bases stayed unmatched. There are 15 residues in the CDR3.